The next 26 T cell receptor beta chains were all read from a single sample in a study of T cells in Graves' hyperthyroidism and ophthalmopathy. There were TCR beta CDR3 regions amplified from RNA transcripts. TCR CDR3 regions were first amplified by RT-PCR with HTBI primers. In TCRdb, the multiplex PCR reads were re-called with MiXCR into one record per CDR3 protein. This table holds 500,000 or so distinct CDR3 sequences, about 16% found once. The sequenced sample was blood. These receptors came from a woman in her 30s with Graves' ophthalmopathy.

This clonotype was seen a handful of times. The chain has TRBV29-1 and TRBJ2-2; possibly TRBD2 for D (5 bases). Trimming took off 5 bases at V and 5 bases at J, with 12 bases between the two ends. The CDR3 extends over 13 amino acids. Per the germline V gene, CDR1 is SQVTM and CDR2 is ANQGSEA. The CDR3 here is CSVRGSGTGELFF. The CDR3 DNA reads as TGCAGCGTTAGAGGGTCGGGGACCGGGGAGCTGTTTTTT.

This clonotype appeared a few times. The chain recombines TRBV15 with TRBJ2-7; no clear D gene. This CDR3 comprises 10 residues. Germline lookup yields CDR1 LNHNV and CDR2 YYDKDF (reference sequence). Trimming left V 10 bases short and J 2 bases short, with 6 bases between. CDR3 residues: CARSTYEQYF. The CDR3 nucleotides are TGTGCCAGGTCGACCTACGAGCAGTACTTC.

The rearrangement links TRBV29-1 to TRBJ1-4; D unclear. V gave up 7 bases and J gave up 7 bases, with 10 bases separating them. This CDR3 contains 11 residues. CDR1 SQVTM and CDR2 ANQGSEA come from the germline V gene. The CDR3 nucleotides read TGCAGCGCTCGCCTTGGTGAAAAACTGTTTTTT. Its protein product is CSARLGEKLFF.

This clonotype has at least ten counts. The V gene is TRBV12-3 or TRBV12-4, the J gene TRBJ2-1, with 7 bases lining up with TRBD2. The CDR3 is 14 residues long. With 7 bases clipped from V and 2 bases from J, the junction kept 5 bases outside the gene matches. Here the CDR3 reads CASKGRATYNEQFF. CDR3 nucleotides: TGTGCCAGCAAAGGGAGGGCCACCTACAATGAGCAGTTCTTC.

This clonotype has at least ten counts. V and J are TRBV20-1 and TRBJ2-7; 11 positions match TRBD2. Germline V gives CDR1 DFQATT, CDR2 SNEGSKA (reference sequence). There are 15 residues in the CDR3. V shed 6 bases and J 4 bases; nucleotides not matched to a gene: 11. The DNA of the CDR3 is TGCAGTGCCTCCCCTGAGACTAGCGGGATATACGAGCAGTACTTC. It specifies CSASPETSGIYEQYF.

For this clonotype: This may arise from a read error, as a much more abundant clone is one base away. V gene TRBV20-1 combines with J gene TRBJ2-7, with TRBD2 identical over 9 bases. Unmatched junction bases numbered 11, after V lost 4 bases and J lost 7 bases. This CDR3 is 14 amino acids long. CDR1 and CDR2 from the germline V gene are DFQATT and SNEGSKA (reference sequence). The CDR3 region is CSAMTSGKGDEQYF. The CDR3 coding sequence is TGCAGTGCTATGACTAGCGGTAAAGGGGATGAGCAGTACTTC.

The chain employs TRBV18 and TRBJ2-1, with TRBD2 as a possible D gene (6 bases). Germline CDR1 KGHSH, CDR2 LQKENI. The CDR3 is 13 amino acids. V was trimmed by 0 bases and J by 6 bases, leaving 6 bases between them. CDR3 residues: CASSPPGGNEQFF. CDR3 nucleotide sequence: TGTGCCAGCTCACCACCGGGGGGCAATGAGCAGTTCTTC.

This clonotype was found a few times. The chain links TRBV6-2 or TRBV6-3 to TRBJ2-5; D is perhaps TRBD1 (5 bases). Germline CDR1 MNHEY, CDR2 SVGEGT. Trimming took 3 bases from V and 5 from J, leaving 16 bases between them. This CDR3 has 15 amino acids. The CDR3: CASSYPRQGYETQYF. The CDR3 nucleotides read TGTGCCAGCAGTTATCCCAGGCAGGGATACGAGACCCAGTACTTC.

This clonotype was found many times. The V gene is TRBV5-1, the J gene TRBJ2-3, with TRBD2 matching 7 bases. The CDR3 length is 14 residues. In germline, CDR1 is SGHRS, CDR2 YFSETQ. Trimming removed 0 bases from V and 4 bases from J; junction bases left unmatched: 2. CDR3: CASSLGGSSDTQYF. The CDR3 coding sequence is TGCGCCAGCAGCTTGGGCGGGAGCTCAGATACGCAGTATTTT.

This clonotype was counted at least ten times. The V and J genes are TRBV12-3 or TRBV12-4 and TRBJ2-5; 12 nucleotides line up with TRBD1. CDR3 length: 16 amino acids. V was pared by 5 bases and J by 5 bases, with 9 bases of the junction left unmatched. CDR3: CASSDPGQGAGETQYF. The CDR3 bases are TGTGCCAGCAGTGACCCGGGACAGGGGGCTGGGGAGACCCAGTACTTC.

This clonotype appeared a few times. The V and J genes are TRBV20-1 and TRBJ2-1, with 8 nucleotides matching TRBD2. CDR1 is DFQATT, CDR2 SNEGSKA, per germline (reference sequence). The CDR3 totals 12 residues. J gave up 14 bases and V 5 bases, and 11 bases lay outside the gene matches. Here the CDR3 DNA reads TGCAGTGCTCAGAAGCGGGAGTCTGTGGAGTTCTTC. As protein: CSAQKRESVEFF.

This clonotype has a count of ten or more. The chain carries TRBV29-1 and TRBJ1-1, with D maybe TRBD1 (6 bases). Germline loops: CDR1 SQVTM, CDR2 ANQGSEA. CDR3 length equals 14 residues. V lost 6 bases and J 3 bases, leaving 17 bases between the germline ends. The CDR3 DNA reads as TGCAGCGTGTTATACAGGGCGGGGGACACTGAAGCTTTCTTT. Its translation is CSVLYRAGDTEAFF.

This chain joins TRBV20-1 and TRBJ2-1; D uncertain. The CDR3 covers 15 residues. The ends were cut back, 3 bases at V and 1 base at J, with 13 bases in the middle. Germline-derived CDR1 and CDR2 are DFQATT and SNEGSKA (reference sequence). The CDR3 sequence is CSASKGLGSYNEQFF. The CDR3 DNA sequence: TGCAGTGCTAGTAAGGGTCTAGGGTCCTACAATGAGCAGTTCTTC.

The rearrangement uses TRBV18 and TRBJ2-1; D gene ambiguous. V dropped 3 bases and J dropped 1 base, with 16 bases sitting between them. Germline assignment: CDR1 KGHSH and CDR2 LQKENI. The CDR3 covers 17 residues. CDR3 amino acids: CASSPPEAPHSYNEQFF. For the CDR3, the DNA is TGTGCCAGCTCACCGCCGGAAGCGCCTCATTCCTACAATGAGCAGTTCTTC.

This clonotype was seen at least ten times. The chain's CDR3 is CAWSVPGQPLGTGGEQFF. The CDR3 DNA follows: TGTGCCTGGAGTGTACCGGGACAGCCCTTAGGAACCGGGGGGGAGCAGTTCTTC. The rearrangement links TRBV30 to TRBJ2-1; D is possibly TRBD1 or TRBD2 (7 bases each). V lost 0 bases to trimming and J lost 10 bases, with 28 bases between them. Germline CDR1 reads GTSNPN; CDR2 reads SVGIG (reference sequence). This CDR3 is built from 18 residues.

This clonotype was seen ten or more times. V usage is TRBV18 and J usage is TRBJ2-5; TRBD1 matches 7 bases. Germline CDR1 is KGHSH and CDR2 is LQKENI. V lost 1 base and J lost 3; bases outside the gene matches: 5. The CDR3 has 15 residues. The CDR3 protein is CASSPRDRVKETQYF. For the CDR3, the DNA is TGTGCCAGCTCACCACGAGACAGGGTGAAAGAGACCCAGTACTTC.

This rearrangement joins TRBV6-1 to TRBJ2-4; D possibly corresponds to TRBD2 (5 bases). The CDR3 is 13 amino acids. Germline CDR1 and CDR2: MNHNS and SASEGT. The V and J ends lost 2 bases and 6 bases respectively, with 8 bases between them. The CDR3 DNA reads TGTGCCAGCAGTGAAAGAGGGCCAAACATTCAGTACTTC. It specifies CASSERGPNIQYF.

As concerns this clonotype: A read error may explain this, as a much larger clone is one base away. The V gene is TRBV6-2 or TRBV6-3, the J gene TRBJ2-1; TRBD2 aligns across 13 bases. The CDR3 sequence is 15 residues long. Unmatched junction bases numbered 8, after V lost 8 bases and J lost 7 bases. Germline CDR1 and CDR2: MNHEY and SVGEGT. In nucleotides, the CDR3 is TGTGCCAGCGGTTCAGGACTAGCGGGAGAGAATGAGCAGTTCTTC. This codes for CASGSGLAGENEQFF.

This clonotype was seen many times. The V gene is TRBV20-1, the J gene TRBJ2-2; TRBD1 agrees at 7 bases. The CDR3 is 14 amino acids. The J segment lost 1 base and the V segment lost 6 bases, leaving 5 bases of the junction unmatched. CDR1 is DFQATT, CDR2 SNEGSKA, per germline (reference sequence). DNA for the CDR3: TGCAGTGCAACAGGGGTTAGGAACACCGGGGAGCTGTTTTTT. Encoded protein: CSATGVRNTGELFF.

This clonotype was seen at least ten times. The rearrangement links TRBV19 to TRBJ1-1; possible D gene TRBD1, 5 bases. The CDR3 length is 14 residues. The germline V and J ends were trimmed by 9 bases and 1 base, with 15 bases remaining between them. In germline, CDR1 is LNHDA, CDR2 SQIVND (reference sequence). This CDR3 is CASSRGSRNTEAFF. The DNA of the CDR3 is TGTGCCAGCAGTCGGGGCAGCCGGAACACTGAAGCTTTCTTT. Full variable domain (rest looked up from reference TRBV19 and TRBJ1-1): DGGITQSPKYLFRKEGQNVTLSCEQNLNHDAMYWYRQDPGQGLRLIYYSQIVNDFQKGDIAEGYSVSREKKESFPLTVTSAQKNPTAFYLCASSRGSRNTEAFFGQGTRLTVV.

This clonotype was counted a few times. The J gene is TRBJ1-6, the V gene TRBV4-2; D gene unclear. Germline CDR1 and CDR2: LGHNA and YNFKEQ. V lost 0 bases and J 5 bases, leaving 8 bases between the germline ends. CDR3 length: 15 residues. The CDR3 is CASSQERRDNSPLHF. The CDR3 bases are TGTGCCAGCAGCCAAGAGCGGCGAGATAATTCACCCCTCCACTTT.

This chain links TRBV27 with TRBJ2-7; 7 positions agree with TRBD2. Germline loops: CDR1 MNHEY, CDR2 SMNVEV (reference sequence). Trimming took 1 base from V and 6 from J; bases not matched to a gene: 9. This CDR3 region has 15 residues. In nucleotides, the CDR3 is TGTGCCAGCAGTTTATTGGCGGGAGCCCGGGGCGAGCAGTACTTC. Amino acid sequence: CASSLLAGARGEQYF.

The V gene is TRBV18, the J gene TRBJ2-1; the match to TRBD1 covers 7 bases. The junction had 7 bases not matched to a gene; V was cut back by 6 bases and J by 2 bases. The CDR3 contains 15 residues. In germline, CDR1 is KGHSH, CDR2 LQKENI. The CDR3 protein is CASSRDRNTYNEQFF. The CDR3, as DNA: TGTGCCAGCTCCCGGGACAGAAATACCTACAATGAGCAGTTCTTC.

Regarding this clonotype: At one boundary the junction diverges from the germline segment, which might be a read error. The J gene is TRBJ1-5, the V gene TRBV6-2 or TRBV6-3, with TRBD1 matching 7 bases. The CDR3 length is 16 residues. Germline CDR1 MNHEY, CDR2 SVGEGT. CDR3 residues: CAGSYSRGLSNQPQHF. The CDR3, as DNA: TGTGCCGGCAGTTACTCGAGGGGGCTAAGCAATCAGCCCCAGCATTTT.

The V and J genes are TRBV20-1 and TRBJ1-2, with 7 bases aligning to TRBD1. J was trimmed by 4 bases and V by 1 base; bases with no gene match: 6. The CDR3 is 14 amino acids. Germline CDR1 and CDR2: DFQATT and SNEGSKA (reference sequence). CDR3 amino acids: CSARVDRSIYGYTF. The CDR3 coding sequence is TGCAGTGCTAGAGTGGACAGGTCCATCTATGGCTACACCTTC.

This clonotype was recorded many times. The J gene is TRBJ1-1, the V gene TRBV20-1, with D possibly TRBD1 on 6 matching bases. CDR3 length equals 14 residues. Trimming removed 3 bases from V and 4 bases from J, with 15 bases in between. The germline V gene has CDR1 DFQATT and CDR2 SNEGSKA (reference sequence). This CDR3 reads CSASGNGGGTEAFF. Written as DNA, the CDR3 is TGCAGTGCTAGCGGAAACGGGGGCGGCACTGAAGCTTTCTTT.